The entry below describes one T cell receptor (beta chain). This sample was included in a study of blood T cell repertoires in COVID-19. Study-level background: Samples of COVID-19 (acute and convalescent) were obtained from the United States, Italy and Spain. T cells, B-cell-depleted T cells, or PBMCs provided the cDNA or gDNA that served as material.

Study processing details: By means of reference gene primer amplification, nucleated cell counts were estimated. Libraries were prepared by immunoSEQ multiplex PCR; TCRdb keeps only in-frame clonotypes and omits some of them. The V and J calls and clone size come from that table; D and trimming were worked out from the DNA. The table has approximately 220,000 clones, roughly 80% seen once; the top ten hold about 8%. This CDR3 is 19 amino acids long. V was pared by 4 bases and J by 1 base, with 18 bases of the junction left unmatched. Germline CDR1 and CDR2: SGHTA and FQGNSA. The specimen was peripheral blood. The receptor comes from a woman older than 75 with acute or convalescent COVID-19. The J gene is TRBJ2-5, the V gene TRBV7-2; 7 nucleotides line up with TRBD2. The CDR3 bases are TGTGCCAGCAGCTCCCTTTCGGGGGAGAAGCGGGGAGGCCAAGAGACCCAGTACTTC. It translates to CASSSLSGEKRGGQETQYF.